The entry that follows covers one T cell receptor (beta chain) sequence. This clonotype has at least ten counts. This clone's antigen is unknown. There are no base qualities to consult, and no much larger clone falls within one base. Hyperthyroidism patients were newly diagnosed, had a disease duration of under 2 months, and were aged 18 to 65 years. Patients with uncontrolled infections, other autoimmune diseases, pregnancy or lactation were excluded. Diagnoses were established on the basis of clinical symptoms, serum thyroxine and TRAb, thyroid ultrasound, and orbital computed tomography. Blood from progressor patients was collected at the time of first diagnosis with hyperthyroidism, before any ophthalmopathy symptoms had appeared. PBMCs were isolated from approximately 10 ml of fresh peripheral blood by Ficoll-Paque density gradient centrifugation. Progressor patients were defined as those initially diagnosed with Graves' hyperthyroidism in whom ophthalmopathy developed during follow-up. Total RNA was extracted with Trizol reagent, and quality was checked on an Agilent 2100 Bioanalyzer.

Relative to germline, V is 6 bases shorter and J is 1 base shorter, with 12 bases between their ends. From the cysteine through the phenylalanine, the CDR3 covers 14 amino acids. CDR3 DNA only is kept here, 42 bases in frame from base 1. As encoded in the germline V gene, CDR1 is SGHNT while CDR2 is YENEEA. Amplification of TCR beta CDR3 regions was carried out from RNA transcripts. A first-round RT-PCR of the TCR CDR3 used the HTBI primer set with the Qiagen OneStep RT-PCR kit. The libraries were constructed in a second round of multiplex PCR and then size-selected and purified. Libraries were sequenced paired-end with 100 bp reads on an Illumina HiSeq2000. Concerning the study's data processing: SOAPnuke was used to process the raw data, with reads discarded if the reads contained adapters or uncalled bases, had a mean Phred below 15, or lacked an exact constant-primer or identifier match. High-quality paired reads were merged using COPE v1.2.5, and each unique nucleotide sequence was defined as a clonotype. MiTCR v1.1 was used to align the clonotypes against IMGT TRBV, TRBD and TRBJ reference segments. The analysis was restricted to V-J combinations with a frequency above 0.0001, which together covered over 99% of the repertoires. The TCS score was defined as F50 (clonal expansion) divided by E x V (chaos), with BLOSUM62-based TCRdist calculated between CDR3 peptides within each V-J. Welch's t-statistics and random forest reduced 514 V-J features to 10 to 15, which were used in a naive Bayes classifier (R e1071). In-frame beta chains were kept once TCRdb had trimmed the public reads at Q25 with fastp and called clones with MiXCR. Rows are unified per CDR3 protein, each entry keeping the most common DNA and genes. What appears here as the V and J calls and clone size reflects TCRdb's work, not the paper's. For this sample there are 550,000 to 650,000 distinct CDR3 sequences; roughly 13% appear just once. Jointly, the top ten make up 5.8% of the sample.

This entry comes from a study of T cells in Graves' hyperthyroidism and ophthalmopathy (dated by TCRdb to about 2019). Regarding the study in general: Peripheral blood samples were taken at initial diagnosis, before any treatment was given. An independent validation cohort of under 20 hyperthyroidism patients and over 15 patients who later progressed to ophthalmopathy tested prospective prediction of ophthalmopathy. TCR Vbeta CDR3 sequencing of 135 peripheral blood samples (over 40 ophthalmopathy, 75 to 85 hyperthyroidism and around 17 progressor patients) is reported in the paper. In addition, the study compared T-cell repertoires in thyroid tissue and in blood from roughly 6 Graves' hyperthyroidism patients. Once sampling was done, hyperthyroidism patients were given methimazole at a starting dose of 30 mg daily, whereas ophthalmopathy patients were given high-dose intravenous methylprednisolone. TCR V-J signatures able to tell the groups apart were searched for in a discovery cohort of 90 to 100 patients, of whom 43 had Graves' ophthalmopathy and 57 had stable Graves' hyperthyroidism. The roughly 94 discovery patients were randomly divided into training and test sets at a 7:3 ratio.

What the authors observed across the whole study: Ophthalmopathy was separated from stable hyperthyroidism by a 13 V-J signature model, with approximately 85% sensitivity and just over 81% specificity obtained in cross-validation and 80%/75% obtained in testing. No statistical method was used to fix the sample size in advance, and group allocation was not hidden from the investigators. Most expanded thyroid clonotypes (frequency above 0.001) were also detected in blood, a finding suggesting that blood repertoires may reflect thyroid immune responses. In validation, progression to ophthalmopathy was predicted by the model with about 70% sensitivity and 72.22% specificity, a median of about 6 months before onset.

The chain links TRBV11-3 with TRBJ2-5; the D region may be TRBD1 or TRBD2, each matching 5 bases equally. Sample: blood. The sequence was collected from a woman under 40 with Graves' hyperthyroidism that later progressed to Graves' ophthalmopathy. The CDR3 sequence is CASSIPGTQETQYF. The DNA reads TGTGCCAGCAGTATACCCGGGACCCAAGAGACCCAGTACTTC.